The clone carrying this T cell receptor beta chain was seen once. In terms of origin and age, donors were healthy Caucasian individuals from Russia aged about 6 to 95. Samples each yielded at least 6 micrograms of total RNA. The second PCR ran roughly 6 to 12 cycles with a sample-barcoded 5' primer and J-beta primers. Every cDNA molecule bore a tag from a template-switch adaptor containing 12 random nucleotides. Each CDR3 protein gets one entry after TCRdb re-called the 5' RACE reads with MiXCR. The table includes around 1,600,000 distinct CDR3 sequences, roughly 43% detected once. The data are from a study of blood T cells in healthy people across ages. The sequenced sample was blood. The source of this sequence is a woman younger than 30 in good health.

The CDR3 DNA follows: TGTGCCAGCAGTCCCTCCGACGGAATGAACACTGAAGCTTTCTTT. Its translation: CASSPSDGMNTEAFF. The V and J genes are TRBV12-3 or TRBV12-4 and TRBJ1-1, with D unresolved. The CDR3 runs to 15 residues. Trimming took 5 bases from V and 0 from J, leaving 13 bases between them.